The 24 T cell receptor beta chains given below trace back to one sample, sequenced in a study of T cell responses to AZD1222 COVID-19 vaccine (dated by TCRdb to the early 2020s). The protocol used for the library was the immunoSEQ multiplex PCR assay. The table comes from immuneACCESS by way of TCRdb, which keeps in-frame sequences with V and J called. Part of the clones is missing from these tables; in studies checked, under half for an unresolved V gene and the rest for unknown reasons. The sample has about 110,000 clones on record, 89% of them singletons. The biggest ten clones account for less than 8% of the sample. Taken with the paper, the label for time point translates to: baseline before first vaccination. Source: peripheral blood, taken on day 0 of AZD1222 vaccination. The source is an adult in good health.

This chain joins TRBV5-4 and TRBJ2-3; 8 nucleotides line up with TRBD2. The germline V gene encodes CDR1 SGHNT and CDR2 YYREEE (reference sequence). Trimming at V came to 4 bases and at J to 4 bases, leaving 5 bases not matched to a gene. CDR3 length: 14 residues. CDR3 DNA: TGTGCCAGCAGCCTCAGCGGGAGTGCAGATACGCAGTATTTT. Residues: CASSLSGSADTQYF.

This chain links TRBV24-1 with TRBJ2-2; no clear D. The CDR3 contains 13 residues. Germline values: CDR1 KGHDR, CDR2 SFDVKD. Trimming shortened V by 5 bases and J by 4 bases, and 7 bases separated the two germline ends. DNA for the CDR3: TGTGCCACCAGTGCGTGGAGCACCGGGGAGCTGTTTTTT. This codes for CATSAWSTGELFF.

A note on this clone: Its ends do not fully match the called genes, so a read error is possible. This chain uses TRBV7-7 with TRBJ2-5; TRBD2 agrees at 12 bases. The CDR3 spans 17 residues. The germline CDR1 and CDR2 sequences are SSHAT and FNYEAQ (reference sequence). CDR3 bases: TGTGCTAGCAGCGAAAGGGGTCTAGCGGGAGGGCGCGAGACCCAGTACTTC. Translated: CASSERGLAGGRETQYF.

This clone occurred once. This chain joins TRBV28 and TRBJ2-4, with D possibly being TRBD1 (5 bases). This CDR3 is built from 13 residues. The germline V gene encodes CDR1 MDHEN and CDR2 SYDVKM. The CDR3 protein is CASGIIAKNIQYF. In DNA form, the CDR3 reads TGTGCGTCAGGGATTATAGCCAAAAACATTCAGTACTTC.

The V call is TRBV10-3, the J call TRBJ2-1, with TRBD2 identical over 7 bases. The J segment lost 7 bases and the V segment lost 3 bases, leaving 6 bases of the junction unmatched. The CDR3 has 14 residues. The germline gives CDR1 ENHRY, CDR2 SYGVKD. Here the CDR3 DNA reads TGTGCCATCAGTGATCCGGGACTAATTAATGAGCAGTTCTTC. This sequence encodes CAISDPGLINEQFF.

This clone was observed once. V gene TRBV29-1 combines with J gene TRBJ2-3, with D maybe TRBD2 (5 bases). Germline loops: CDR1 SQVTM, CDR2 ANQGSEA. Trimming stripped 7 bases from V and 5 bases from J, with 13 bases between. This CDR3 is built from 12 residues. CDR3 residues: CSGTGLGDTQYF. CDR3 DNA: TGCAGCGGAACGGGGTTGGGAGATACGCAGTATTTT.

V and J are TRBV7-2 and TRBJ2-2, with 10 bases matching TRBD2. The CDR3 runs 19 residues. CDR1 and CDR2 from the germline V gene are SGHTA and FQGNSA. After removal of 6 bases from V and 0 bases from J, the junction contained 13 bases not matched to a gene. CDR3 in amino acids: CASRSVVAGGIPNTGELFF. CDR3 nucleotides: TGTGCCAGCAGGTCGGTGGTAGCGGGAGGAATCCCGAACACCGGGGAGCTGTTTTTT.

This chain links TRBV4-2 with TRBJ1-3; D gene ambiguous. V was shortened by 1 base and J by 8 bases, with 9 bases between the two germline ends. The CDR3 runs to 13 residues. From germline, CDR1 is LGHNA and CDR2 YNFKEQ. CDR3 DNA: TGTGCCAGCAGCCAAGGGTCCGGCGACACCATATATTTT. Translated: CASSQGSGDTIYF.

The rearrangement uses TRBV5-1 and TRBJ2-7; 7 positions match TRBD1. There are 15 residues in the CDR3. V lost 5 bases, J lost 2 bases, and 10 bases stayed unmatched. Germline CDR1 reads SGHRS; CDR2 reads YFSETQ. The CDR3 sequence: CASSPADRDAYEQYF. CDR3 DNA: TGCGCCAGCAGTCCCGCAGACAGGGACGCCTACGAGCAGTACTTC.

There are many counts of this clone. The chain links TRBV12-3 or TRBV12-4 to TRBJ2-4; the D gene is possibly TRBD2 (5 bases). The CDR3 totals 13 residues. Between the trimmed V and J ends, which lost 3 bases and 12 bases, there was a span of 15 bases. The CDR3 DNA is TGTGCCAGCAGTTTGAGCCAGGACTCATATCAGTACTTC. Residues: CASSLSQDSYQYF.

V and J are TRBV5-4 and TRBJ2-3; 9 bases fit TRBD1. The V segment lost 6 bases and the J segment 1 base; nucleotides outside the gene matches: 3. Germline-derived CDR1 and CDR2 are SGHNT and YYREEE (reference sequence). CDR3 size: 14 residues. The CDR3, as DNA: TGTGCCAGCAAGGGGGACAGGGGCACAGATACGCAGTATTTT. Residues: CASKGDRGTDTQYF.

The chain employs TRBV7-8 and TRBJ1-1, with no clear D. V was pared by 5 bases and J by 8 bases, with 3 bases between. The length of the CDR3 is 9 residues. Germline-derived CDR1 and CDR2 are SGHVS and FQNEAQ. The CDR3 DNA follows: TGTGCCAGCAGCCCGGAAGCTTTCTTT. Amino acid sequence: CASSPEAFF.

In its sample, this clone was seen once. The chain carries TRBV9 and TRBJ1-3; no definite D call. Per germline, CDR1 SGDLS and CDR2 YYNGEE. The V gene lost 2 bases and the J gene lost 4 bases, with 13 bases spanning the gap. The CDR3 covers 15 residues. CDR3 sequence reads: CASSVSQAIGNTIYF. The CDR3, as DNA: TGTGCCAGCAGCGTTTCCCAGGCGATCGGAAACACCATATATTTT.

A single count supports this clone. The chain links TRBV9 to TRBJ2-7; D gene unclear. Germline V gene lookup returns CDR1 SGDLS and CDR2 YYNGEE. The CDR3 length is 14 residues. V lost 0 bases and J 2 bases, leaving 9 bases between the germline ends. CDR3 sequence (DNA): TGTGCCAGCAGCGTAGCAAACAGCCCCTACGAGCAGTACTTC. This translates into CASSVANSPYEQYF.

V is TRBV30 and J is TRBJ1-5, with 7 bases matching TRBD1. There are 14 residues in the CDR3. V lost 2 bases, J lost 7 bases, and 8 bases stayed unmatched. Germline CDR1 reads GTSNPN; CDR2 reads SVGIG (reference sequence). The CDR3 reads CAWSSTGVSQPQHF. In DNA form, the CDR3 reads TGTGCCTGGAGTTCAACAGGGGTGAGCCAGCCCCAGCATTTT. Full variable domain (missing parts from reference TRBV30 and TRBJ1-5): SQTIHQWPATLVQPVGSPLSLECTVEGTSNPNLYWYRQAAGRGLQLLFYSVGIGQISSEVPQNLSASRPQDRQFILSSKKLLLSDSGFYLCAWSSTGVSQPQHFGDGTRLSIL.

The rearrangement uses TRBV2 and TRBJ2-2; a possible D gene is TRBD2 (5 bases). V was shortened by 7 bases and J by 4 bases, with 10 bases between the two germline ends. Germline V gene sequence: CDR1 SNHLY, CDR2 FYNNEI. The CDR3 sequence is 13 residues long. For the CDR3, the DNA is TGTGCCAGCACCGTACTAGGCACCGGGGAGCTGTTTTTT. It is translated as CASTVLGTGELFF.

The genes are TRBV7-2 and TRBJ1-6, with a weak D call TRBD1 (6 bases). The V gene lost 2 bases and the J gene lost 5 bases, with 10 bases spanning the gap. CDR1 SGHTA and CDR2 FQGNSA come from the germline V gene. The CDR3 has 15 amino acids. The CDR3 protein is CASSLNRVHNSPLHF. DNA for the CDR3: TGTGCCAGCAGCTTAAACAGGGTGCATAATTCACCCCTCCACTTT. The variable domain in full, completed from reference TRBV7-2 and TRBJ1-6, reads GAGVSQSPSNKVTEKGKDVELRCDPISGHTALYWYRQSLGQGLEFLIYFQGNSAPDKSGLPSDRFSAERTGGSVSTLTIQRTQQEDSAVYLCASSLNRVHNSPLHFGNGTRLTVT.

The rearrangement uses TRBV11-1 and TRBJ2-5; TRBD2 matches at 11 bases. The CDR3 contains 15 residues. V was pared by 3 bases and J by 3 bases, with 3 bases of the junction left unmatched. Germline V gene lookup returns CDR1 SGHAT and CDR2 FQDESV (reference sequence). The CDR3: CASSLYSGREETQYF. CDR3 sequence (DNA): TGTGCCAGCAGCTTGTATAGCGGGAGGGAAGAGACCCAGTACTTC.

Details on this clone: Other nucleotide sequences from this sample produce the same CDR3. This sequence joins TRBV4-1 and TRBJ1-2; the D gene is possibly TRBD1 (6 bases). Looked up from germline, CDR1 is MGHRA and CDR2 is YSYEKL. Trimming left V 1 base short and J 8 bases short, with 17 bases between. The CDR3 spans 15 residues. CDR3 amino acids: CASSQGYRAGAGYTF. CDR3 coding DNA: TGCGCCAGCAGCCAAGGGTACAGGGCGGGGGCAGGCTACACCTTC.

The chain is built from TRBV18 and TRBJ1-1; D gene uncertain. V shed 3 bases and J shed 2 bases, with 7 bases lying between them. This CDR3 region has 13 residues. Germline assignment: CDR1 KGHSH and CDR2 LQKENI. CDR3 in amino acids: CASSPPLNTEAFF. The CDR3 DNA reads as TGTGCCAGCTCACCCCCATTAAACACTGAAGCTTTCTTT.

The V call is TRBV4-1, the J call TRBJ1-5; 9 nucleotides align to TRBD1. After removal of 1 base from V and 7 bases from J, the junction contained 2 bases not matched to a gene. The CDR3 contains 14 residues. The germline V gene has CDR1 MGHRA and CDR2 YSYEKL. The CDR3 DNA reads as TGCGCCAGCAGCCAAGGGACAGGGGACCAGCCCCAGCATTTT. Protein: CASSQGTGDQPQHF.

The chain has TRBV7-2 and TRBJ2-1; D not certain. CDR1 and CDR2 (germline): SGHTA, FQGNSA. This CDR3 is 15 amino acids long. Trimming took 1 base from V and 4 from J, leaving 11 bases between them. The CDR3 sequence is CASSLENLEYNEQFF. The CDR3 region has the DNA TGTGCCAGCAGCTTAGAGAACTTAGAATACAATGAGCAGTTCTTC.

This chain joins TRBV18 and TRBJ2-1; weak D call: TRBD2 (6 bases). CDR3 length: 19 amino acids. Trimming cost V 2 bases and J 0 bases, with 20 bases left between them. Germline V CDR1 and CDR2: KGHSH, LQKENI. The CDR3: CASSPDWGAEGSSYNEQFF. CDR3 nucleotides: TGTGCCAGCTCACCAGACTGGGGAGCGGAGGGGAGCTCCTACAATGAGCAGTTCTTC.

The CDR3 bases are TGTGCCAGCTCATCCGGGGCGGACTACGAGCAGTACTTC. Its translation: CASSSGADYEQYF. This chain uses TRBV18 with TRBJ2-7; D tentatively fits TRBD1 or TRBD2 (5 bases each). The CDR3 length is 13 residues. Germline values: CDR1 KGHSH, CDR2 LQKENI. With 5 bases removed from V and 3 bases from J, the gap between germline ends came to 11 bases.